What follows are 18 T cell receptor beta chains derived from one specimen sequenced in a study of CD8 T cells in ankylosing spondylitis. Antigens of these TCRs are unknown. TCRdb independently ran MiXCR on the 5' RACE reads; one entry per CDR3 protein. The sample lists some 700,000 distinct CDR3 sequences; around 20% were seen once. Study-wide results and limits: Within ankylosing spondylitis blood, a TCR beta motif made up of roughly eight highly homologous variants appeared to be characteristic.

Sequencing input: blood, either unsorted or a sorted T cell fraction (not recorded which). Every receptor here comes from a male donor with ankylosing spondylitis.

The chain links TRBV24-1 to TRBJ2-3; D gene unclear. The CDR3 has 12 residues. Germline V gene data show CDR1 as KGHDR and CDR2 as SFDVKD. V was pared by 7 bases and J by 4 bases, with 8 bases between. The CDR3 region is CATRGNADTQYF. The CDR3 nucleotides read TGTGCCACCAGAGGCAACGCAGATACGCAGTATTTT.

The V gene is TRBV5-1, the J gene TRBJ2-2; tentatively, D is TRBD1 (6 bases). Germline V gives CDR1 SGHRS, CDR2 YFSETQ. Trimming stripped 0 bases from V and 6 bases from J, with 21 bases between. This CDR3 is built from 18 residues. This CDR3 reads CASSLEGRAKGESGELFF. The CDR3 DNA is TGCGCCAGCAGCTTGGAGGGCAGGGCGAAGGGGGAGTCCGGGGAGCTGTTTTTT.

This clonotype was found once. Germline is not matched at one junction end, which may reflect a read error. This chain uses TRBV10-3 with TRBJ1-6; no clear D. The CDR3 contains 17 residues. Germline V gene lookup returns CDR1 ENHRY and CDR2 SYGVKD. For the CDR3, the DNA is TGTGCCATCAGTGAGTCACACCTTGTGGATTTGAATTCACGCCTCCACTTT. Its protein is CAISESHLVDLNSRLHF.

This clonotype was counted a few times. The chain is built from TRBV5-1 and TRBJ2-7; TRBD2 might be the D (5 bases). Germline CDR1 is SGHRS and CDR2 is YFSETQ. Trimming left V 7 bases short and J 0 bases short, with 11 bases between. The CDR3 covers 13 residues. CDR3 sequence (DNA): TGCGCCAGCTCGGACGGGGACTCCTACGAGCAGTACTTC. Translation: CASSDGDSYEQYF.

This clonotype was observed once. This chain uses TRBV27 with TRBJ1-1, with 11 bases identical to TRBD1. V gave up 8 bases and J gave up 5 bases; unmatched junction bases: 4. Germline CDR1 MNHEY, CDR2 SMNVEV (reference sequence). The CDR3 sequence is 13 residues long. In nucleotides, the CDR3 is TGTGCCAGCCGGACAGGGGGCTGGACTGAAGCTTTCTTT. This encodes CASRTGGWTEAFF.

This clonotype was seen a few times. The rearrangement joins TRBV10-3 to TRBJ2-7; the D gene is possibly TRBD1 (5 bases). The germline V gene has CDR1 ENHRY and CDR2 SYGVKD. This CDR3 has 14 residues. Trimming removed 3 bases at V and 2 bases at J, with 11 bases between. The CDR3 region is CAISDPDTTYEQYF. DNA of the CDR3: TGTGCCATCAGTGACCCGGACACCACCTACGAGCAGTACTTC.

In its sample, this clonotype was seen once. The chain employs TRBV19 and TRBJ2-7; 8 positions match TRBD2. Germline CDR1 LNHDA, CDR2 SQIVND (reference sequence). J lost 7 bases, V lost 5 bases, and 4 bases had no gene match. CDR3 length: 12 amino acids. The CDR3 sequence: CASSFASGEQYF. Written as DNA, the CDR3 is TGTGCCAGTAGTTTCGCTAGCGGGGAGCAGTACTTC.

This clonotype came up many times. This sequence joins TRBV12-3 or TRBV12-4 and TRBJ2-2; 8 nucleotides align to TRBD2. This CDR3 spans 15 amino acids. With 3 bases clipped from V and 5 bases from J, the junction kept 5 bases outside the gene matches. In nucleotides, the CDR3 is TGTGCCAGCAGTTTCCGGGGGGGTTCGACCGGGGAGCTGTTTTTT. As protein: CASSFRGGSTGELFF.

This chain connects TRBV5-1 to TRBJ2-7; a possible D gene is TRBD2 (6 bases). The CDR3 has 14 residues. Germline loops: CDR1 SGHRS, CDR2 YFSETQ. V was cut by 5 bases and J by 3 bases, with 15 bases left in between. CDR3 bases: TGCGCCAGCAGTCCCTCGGGAGCGGGCTACGAGCAGTACTTC. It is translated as CASSPSGAGYEQYF.

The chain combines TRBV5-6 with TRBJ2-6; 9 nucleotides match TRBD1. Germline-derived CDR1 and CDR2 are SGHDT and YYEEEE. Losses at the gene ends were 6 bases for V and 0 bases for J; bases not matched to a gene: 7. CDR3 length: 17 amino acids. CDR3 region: CASKRDRVISGANVLTF. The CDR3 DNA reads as TGTGCCAGCAAACGGGACAGGGTAATCTCTGGGGCCAACGTCCTGACTTTC.

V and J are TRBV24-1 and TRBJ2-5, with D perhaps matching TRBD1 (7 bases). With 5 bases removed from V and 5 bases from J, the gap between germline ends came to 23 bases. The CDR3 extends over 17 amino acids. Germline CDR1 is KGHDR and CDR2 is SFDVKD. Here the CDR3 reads CATSGSVSGGGLETQYF. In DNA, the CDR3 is TGTGCCACCAGTGGTAGCGTGTCAGGGGGAGGTTTGGAGACCCAGTACTTC.

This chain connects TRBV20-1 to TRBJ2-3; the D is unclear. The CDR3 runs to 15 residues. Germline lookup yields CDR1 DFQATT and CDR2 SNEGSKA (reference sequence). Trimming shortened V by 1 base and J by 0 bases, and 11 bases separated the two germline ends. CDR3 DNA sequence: TGCAGTGCTAGAGCCAGCCCCTTGAGCACAGATACGCAGTATTTT. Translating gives CSARASPLSTDTQYF.

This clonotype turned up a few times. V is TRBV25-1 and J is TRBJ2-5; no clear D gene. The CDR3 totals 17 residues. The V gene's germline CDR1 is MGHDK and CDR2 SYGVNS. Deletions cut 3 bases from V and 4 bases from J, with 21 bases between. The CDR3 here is CASSEPVVGPKIETQYF. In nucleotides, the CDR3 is TGTGCCAGCAGTGAGCCCGTTGTGGGTCCAAAAATAGAGACCCAGTACTTC.

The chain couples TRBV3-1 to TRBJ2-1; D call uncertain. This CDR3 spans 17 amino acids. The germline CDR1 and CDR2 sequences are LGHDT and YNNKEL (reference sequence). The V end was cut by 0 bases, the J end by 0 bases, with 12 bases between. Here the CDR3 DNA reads TGTGCCAGCAGCCAAGATAAGGCGGTCCTCTCCTACAATGAGCAGTTCTTC. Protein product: CASSQDKAVLSYNEQFF.

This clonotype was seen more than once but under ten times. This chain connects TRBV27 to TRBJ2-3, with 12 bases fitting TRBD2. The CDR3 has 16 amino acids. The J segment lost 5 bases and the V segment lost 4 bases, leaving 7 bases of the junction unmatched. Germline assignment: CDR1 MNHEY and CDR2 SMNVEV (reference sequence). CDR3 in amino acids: CASSSRLAGALDTQYF. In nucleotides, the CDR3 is TGTGCCAGCAGTTCTCGACTAGCGGGAGCCTTAGATACGCAGTATTTT.

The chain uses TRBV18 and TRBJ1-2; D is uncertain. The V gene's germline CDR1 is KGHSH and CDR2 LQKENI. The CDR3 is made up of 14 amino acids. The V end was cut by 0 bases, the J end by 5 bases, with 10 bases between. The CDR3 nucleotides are TGTGCCAGCTCACCACCGGGCAGCTTTTATGGCTACACCTTC. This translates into CASSPPGSFYGYTF.

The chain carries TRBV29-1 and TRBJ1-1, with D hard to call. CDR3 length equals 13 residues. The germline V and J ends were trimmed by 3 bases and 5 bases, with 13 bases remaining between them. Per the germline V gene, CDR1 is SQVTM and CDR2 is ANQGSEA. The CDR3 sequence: CSVDGAGSTEAFF. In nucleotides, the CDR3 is TGCAGCGTTGACGGTGCAGGTTCGACTGAAGCTTTCTTT.

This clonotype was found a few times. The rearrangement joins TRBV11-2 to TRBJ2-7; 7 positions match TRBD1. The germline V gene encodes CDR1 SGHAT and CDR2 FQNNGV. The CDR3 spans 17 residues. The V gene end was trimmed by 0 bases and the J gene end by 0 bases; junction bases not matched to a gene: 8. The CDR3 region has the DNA TGTGCCAGCAGCTTAGATCGGGACAGCCATAGCTCCTACGAGCAGTACTTC. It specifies CASSLDRDSHSSYEQYF.